This T cell receptor beta chain was recovered during a study of early T cells in non-severe SARS-CoV-2 infection. The wider study: Unsorted whole blood bulk RNA was sequenced, with unpaired chains. Study conclusions and caveats: The matching step, a VDJdb search, favored anti-spike CD8 responses and missed private and CD4 specificities.

As part of library construction, unique molecular identifiers were attached to individual cDNA molecules. Via MiXCR, TCRdb re-called the 5' RACE reads, giving one row per CDR3 protein. This sample carries 70,000 to 85,000 distinct CDR3 sequences, around 12% of them seen once, and the ten largest clones take over 6.5%. Per germline, CDR1 DFQATT and CDR2 SNEGSKA (reference sequence). CDR3 length: 14 amino acids. The sample holds many counts of this clonotype. Its antigen is unidentified. The TCR was taken from an adult who was a healthcare worker with PCR-confirmed SARS-CoV-2 infection or an uninfected control (not recorded which). The specimen sequenced was whole blood. This rearrangement joins TRBV20-1 to TRBJ1-2, with TRBD1 identical over 10 bases. The DNA for the CDR3 is TGCACTACCCCCCGGGACAGGGGTTCCTATGGCTACACCTTC. Its translation is CTTPRDRGSYGYTF.